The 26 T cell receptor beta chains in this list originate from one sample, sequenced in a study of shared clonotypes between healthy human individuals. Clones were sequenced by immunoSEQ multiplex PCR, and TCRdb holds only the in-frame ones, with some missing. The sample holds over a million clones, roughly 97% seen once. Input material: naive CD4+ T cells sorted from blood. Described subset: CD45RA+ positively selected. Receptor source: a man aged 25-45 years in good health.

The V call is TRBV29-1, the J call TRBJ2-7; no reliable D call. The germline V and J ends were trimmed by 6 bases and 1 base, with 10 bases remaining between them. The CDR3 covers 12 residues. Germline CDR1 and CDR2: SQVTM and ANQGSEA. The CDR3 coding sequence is TGCAGCGTGATCCTGGTTTCCTACGAGCAGTACTTC. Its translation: CSVILVSYEQYF.

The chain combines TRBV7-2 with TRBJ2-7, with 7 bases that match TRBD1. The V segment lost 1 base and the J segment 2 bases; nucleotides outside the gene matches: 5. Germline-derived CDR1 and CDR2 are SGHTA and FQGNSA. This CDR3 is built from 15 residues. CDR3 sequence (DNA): TGTGCCAGCAGCTTAGAGGGGCAGGGGGCCTACGAGCAGTACTTC. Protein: CASSLEGQGAYEQYF.

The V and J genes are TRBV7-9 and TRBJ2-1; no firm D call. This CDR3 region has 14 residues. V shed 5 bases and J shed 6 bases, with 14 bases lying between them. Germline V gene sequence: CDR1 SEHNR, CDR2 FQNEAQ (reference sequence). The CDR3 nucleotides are TGTGCCAGCAGCAGTAAGGTCCGCGGCAATGAGCAGTTCTTC. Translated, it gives CASSSKVRGNEQFF.

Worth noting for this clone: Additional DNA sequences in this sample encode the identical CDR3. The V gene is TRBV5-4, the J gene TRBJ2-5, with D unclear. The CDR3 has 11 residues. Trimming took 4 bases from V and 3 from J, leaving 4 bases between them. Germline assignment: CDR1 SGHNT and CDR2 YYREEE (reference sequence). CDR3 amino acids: CASSREETQYF. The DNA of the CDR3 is TGTGCCAGCAGCAGAGAAGAGACCCAGTACTTC.

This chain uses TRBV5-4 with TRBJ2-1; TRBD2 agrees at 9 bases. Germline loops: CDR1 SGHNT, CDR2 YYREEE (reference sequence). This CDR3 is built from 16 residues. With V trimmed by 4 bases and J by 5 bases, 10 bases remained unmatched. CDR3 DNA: TGTGCCAGCAGCCCGGCGGCCAGCGGGAGGAACAATGAGCAGTTCTTC. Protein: CASSPAASGRNNEQFF.

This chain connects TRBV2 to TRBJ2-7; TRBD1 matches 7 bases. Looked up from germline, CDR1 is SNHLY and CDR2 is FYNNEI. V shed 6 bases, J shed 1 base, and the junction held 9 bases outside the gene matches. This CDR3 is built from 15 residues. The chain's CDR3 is CASRNDRVGSYEQYF. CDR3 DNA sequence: TGTGCCAGCAGAAATGACAGGGTAGGGTCCTACGAGCAGTACTTC.

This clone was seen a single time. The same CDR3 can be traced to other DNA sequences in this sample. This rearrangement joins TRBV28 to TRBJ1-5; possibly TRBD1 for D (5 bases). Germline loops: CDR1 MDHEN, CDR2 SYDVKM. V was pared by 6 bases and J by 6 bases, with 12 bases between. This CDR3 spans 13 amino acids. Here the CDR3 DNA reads TGTGCCAGCAGCGGCGGGGGAGGTCAGCCCCAGCATTTT. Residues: CASSGGGGQPQHF.

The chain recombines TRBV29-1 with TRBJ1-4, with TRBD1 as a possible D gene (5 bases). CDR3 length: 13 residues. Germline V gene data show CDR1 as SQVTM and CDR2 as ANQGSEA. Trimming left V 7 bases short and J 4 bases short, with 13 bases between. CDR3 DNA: TGCAGCGCCGCGGCAGGGATTAATGAAAAACTGTTTTTT. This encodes CSAAAGINEKLFF.

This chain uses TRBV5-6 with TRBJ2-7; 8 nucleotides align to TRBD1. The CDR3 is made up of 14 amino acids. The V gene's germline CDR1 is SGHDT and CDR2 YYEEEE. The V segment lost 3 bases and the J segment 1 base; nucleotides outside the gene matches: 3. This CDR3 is CASSSTGGSYEQYF. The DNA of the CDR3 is TGTGCCAGCAGCTCCACAGGGGGATCCTACGAGCAGTACTTC.

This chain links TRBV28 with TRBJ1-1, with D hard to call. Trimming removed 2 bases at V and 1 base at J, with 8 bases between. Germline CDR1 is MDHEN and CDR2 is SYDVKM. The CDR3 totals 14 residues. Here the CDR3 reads CASSLVGRNTEAFF. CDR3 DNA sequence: TGTGCCAGCAGTTTAGTCGGCAGGAACACTGAAGCTTTCTTT. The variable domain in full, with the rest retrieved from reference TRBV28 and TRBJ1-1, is DVKVTQSSRYLVKRTGEKVFLECVQDMDHENMFWYRQDPGLGLRLIYFSYDVKMKEKGDIPEGYSVSREKKERFSLILESASTNQTSMYLCASSLVGRNTEAFFGQGTRLTVV.

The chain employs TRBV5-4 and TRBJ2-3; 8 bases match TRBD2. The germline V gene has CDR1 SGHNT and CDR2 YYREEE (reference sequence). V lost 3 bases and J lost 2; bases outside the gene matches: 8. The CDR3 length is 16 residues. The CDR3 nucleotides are TGTGCCAGCAGCTGGGGGACTAGTCGGTCCACAGATACGCAGTATTTT. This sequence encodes CASSWGTSRSTDTQYF.

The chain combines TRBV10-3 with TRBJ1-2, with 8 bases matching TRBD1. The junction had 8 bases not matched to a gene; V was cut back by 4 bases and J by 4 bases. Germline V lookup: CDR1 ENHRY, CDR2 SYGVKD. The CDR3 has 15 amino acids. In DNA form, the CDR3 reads TGTGCCATCAGTGCAACAGGACAGGGTCCCTATGGCTACACCTTC. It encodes CAISATGQGPYGYTF.

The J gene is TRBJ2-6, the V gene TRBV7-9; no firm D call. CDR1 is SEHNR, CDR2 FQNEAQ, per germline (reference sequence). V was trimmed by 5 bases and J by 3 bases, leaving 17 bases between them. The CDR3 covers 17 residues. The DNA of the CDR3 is TGTGCCAGCAGCCCAAGACCTCCCTCGGGTGGGGCCAACGTCCTGACTTTC. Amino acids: CASSPRPPSGGANVLTF.

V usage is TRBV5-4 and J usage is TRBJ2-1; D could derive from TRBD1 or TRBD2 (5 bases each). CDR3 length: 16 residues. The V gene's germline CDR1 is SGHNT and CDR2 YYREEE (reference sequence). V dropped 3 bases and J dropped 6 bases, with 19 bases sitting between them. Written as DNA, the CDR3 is TGTGCCAGCAGCTCCACCCCGGGGCCTAAGGCCAATGAGCAGTTCTTC. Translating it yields CASSSTPGPKANEQFF.

The DNA for the CDR3 is TGTGCCAGCAGCCCCCTTGGCGGACTATCTGACTCCTACAATGAGCAGTTCTTC. It specifies CASSPLGGLSDSYNEQFF. The chain employs TRBV11-2 and TRBJ2-1; D is possibly TRBD2 (6 bases). Germline V gene data show CDR1 as SGHAT and CDR2 as FQNNGV. Trimming removed 5 bases at V and 0 bases at J, with 20 bases between. This CDR3 spans 18 amino acids.

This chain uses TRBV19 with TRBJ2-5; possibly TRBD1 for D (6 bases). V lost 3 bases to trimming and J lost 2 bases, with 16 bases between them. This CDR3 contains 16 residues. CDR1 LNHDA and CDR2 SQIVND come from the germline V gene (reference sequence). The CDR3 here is CASSIRPGTQQETQYF. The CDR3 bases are TGTGCCAGTAGTATCCGACCCGGGACACAGCAAGAGACCCAGTACTTC.

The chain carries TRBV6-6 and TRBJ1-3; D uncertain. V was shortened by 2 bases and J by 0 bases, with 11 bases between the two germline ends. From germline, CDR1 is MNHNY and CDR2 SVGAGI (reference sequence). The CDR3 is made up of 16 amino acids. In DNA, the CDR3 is TGTGCCAGCAGTTACGCTGAGGTGACCTCTGGAAACACCATATATTTT. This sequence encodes CASSYAEVTSGNTIYF.

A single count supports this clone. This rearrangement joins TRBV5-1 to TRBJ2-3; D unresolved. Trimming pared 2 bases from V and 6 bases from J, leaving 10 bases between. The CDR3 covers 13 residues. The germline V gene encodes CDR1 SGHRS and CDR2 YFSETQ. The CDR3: CASSFLKEDTQYF. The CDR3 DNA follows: TGCGCCAGCAGCTTCCTAAAAGAGGATACGCAGTATTTT.

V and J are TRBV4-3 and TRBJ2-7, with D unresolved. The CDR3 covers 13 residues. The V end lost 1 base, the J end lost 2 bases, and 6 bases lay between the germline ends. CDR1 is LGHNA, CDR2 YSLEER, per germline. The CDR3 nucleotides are TGCGCCAGCAGCCAAGGGCGGACCTACGAGCAGTACTTC. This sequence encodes CASSQGRTYEQYF.

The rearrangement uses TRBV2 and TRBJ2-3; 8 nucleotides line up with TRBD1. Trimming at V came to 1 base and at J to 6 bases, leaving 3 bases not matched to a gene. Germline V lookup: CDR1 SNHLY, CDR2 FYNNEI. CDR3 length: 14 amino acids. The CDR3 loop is CASSEGQGADTQYF. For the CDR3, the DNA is TGTGCCAGCAGTGAAGGGCAGGGGGCTGATACGCAGTATTTT.

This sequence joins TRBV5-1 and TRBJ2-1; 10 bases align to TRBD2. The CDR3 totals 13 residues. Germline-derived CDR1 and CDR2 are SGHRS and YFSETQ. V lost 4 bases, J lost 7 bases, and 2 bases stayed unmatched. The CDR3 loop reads CASSPGLANEQFF. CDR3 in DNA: TGCGCCAGCAGCCCGGGACTAGCGAATGAGCAGTTCTTC.

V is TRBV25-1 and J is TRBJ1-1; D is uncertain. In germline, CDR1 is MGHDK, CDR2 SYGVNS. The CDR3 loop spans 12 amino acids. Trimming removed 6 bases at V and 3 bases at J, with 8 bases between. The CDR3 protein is CASRTLYTEAFF. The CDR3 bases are TGTGCCAGCAGGACTCTCTACACTGAAGCTTTCTTT. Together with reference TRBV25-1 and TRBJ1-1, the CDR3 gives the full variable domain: EADIYQTPRYLVIGTGKKITLECSQTMGHDKMYWYQQDPGMELHLIHYSYGVNSTEKGDLSSESTVSRIRTEHFPLTLESARPSHTSQYLCASRTLYTEAFFGQGTRLTVV.

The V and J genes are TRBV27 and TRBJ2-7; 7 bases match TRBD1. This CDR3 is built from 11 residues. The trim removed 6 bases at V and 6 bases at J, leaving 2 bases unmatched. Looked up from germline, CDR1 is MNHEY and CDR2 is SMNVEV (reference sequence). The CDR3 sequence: CASRQGSEQYF. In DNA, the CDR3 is TGTGCCAGCAGACAGGGGAGCGAGCAGTACTTC.

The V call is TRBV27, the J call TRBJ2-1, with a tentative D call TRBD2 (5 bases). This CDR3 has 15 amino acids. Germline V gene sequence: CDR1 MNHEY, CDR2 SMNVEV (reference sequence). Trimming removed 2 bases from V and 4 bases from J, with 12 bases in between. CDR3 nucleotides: TGTGCCAGCAGTTTAAGTCCTAGCCCGTACAATGAGCAGTTCTTC. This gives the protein CASSLSPSPYNEQFF.

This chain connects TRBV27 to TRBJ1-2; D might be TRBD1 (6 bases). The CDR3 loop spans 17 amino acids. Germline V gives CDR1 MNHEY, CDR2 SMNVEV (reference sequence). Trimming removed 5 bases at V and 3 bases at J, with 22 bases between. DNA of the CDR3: TGTGCCAGCAGTCCCGGACAGAGGGTGTCCATACACTATGGCTACACCTTC. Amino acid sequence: CASSPGQRVSIHYGYTF.

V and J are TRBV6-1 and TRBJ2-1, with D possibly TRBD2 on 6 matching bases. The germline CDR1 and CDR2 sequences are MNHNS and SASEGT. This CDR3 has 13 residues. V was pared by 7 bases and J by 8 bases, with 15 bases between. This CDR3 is CASKEGVTHEQFF. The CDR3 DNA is TGTGCCAGCAAGGAGGGAGTGACTCATGAGCAGTTCTTC.